The source of this T cell receptor (beta chain) is a study of technical replicates of blood from a handful of donors. This table comes from immunoSEQ multiplex PCR, and its TCRdb copy is limited to in-frame clones, with some not included. The top ten hold 0.36% of the sample, which has roughly 97,000 clones, about 96% seen once. J lost 1 base, V lost 8 bases, and 4 bases had no gene match. The germline V gene encodes CDR1 MNHEY and CDR2 SMNVEV (reference sequence). This CDR3 region has 15 residues. This clonotype originated in a human donor in good health. This chain uses TRBV27 with TRBJ2-5; 13 bases agree with TRBD2. The specimen was T cells isolated from PBMCs. The CDR3 bases are TGTGCCAGCGCCGGGACTAGCGGGACCCAAGAGACCCAGTACTTC. The encoded protein is CASAGTSGTQETQYF.